This TCR beta chain was identified in a study of T-cell memory formation after mild COVID-19. The study, taken as a whole, reports: Some clones that responded were present in memory (sampled pre-infection), which suggests cross-reactive memory joined. CD8+ contracting clones occupied EMRA, while CD4+ ones occupied mainly CM and EM. SARS-CoV-2 specificity was not confirmed for second-wave clones peaking on day 37. CD4/CD8 balance held among clones contracting day 15 to 85, and later expanders leaned CD4+.

Details on this clonotype: Its antigen is as yet unknown.

TCRdb passed the 5' RACE reads through MiXCR, listing each CDR3 protein once. The table shows about 100,000 distinct CDR3 sequences, with about 18% occurring only once. V was trimmed by 2 bases and J by 2 bases, leaving 10 bases between them. This CDR3 contains 14 residues. Germline-derived CDR1 and CDR2 are WNHNN and SYGVQD (reference sequence). This receptor was identified in a man aged 18-30 years who had mild COVID-19 (a few samples of this study predate the infection). Cell type and time point are not known. The material sequenced was PBMCs or a T cell subset sorted from them (not recorded which). The gene calls are TRBV10-1 and TRBJ2-7; D not resolved. CDR3 coding DNA: TGCGCCAGCAGTGAGGGTCTAGGAGCCTACGAGCAGTACTTC. Translation gives CASSEGLGAYEQYF.